Each of the 3 T cell receptor beta chains below was sequenced from the same sample in a study of blood T cell repertoires in COVID-19. The assay was immunoSEQ multiplex PCR, and TCRdb's table has in-frame clones only and misses some. This table has approximately 170,000 clones, less than 80% appearing once. Specimen: peripheral blood. These TCRs come from a woman in her fifties or sixties with acute or convalescent COVID-19.

This clone was recorded a few times. The V gene is TRBV2, the J gene TRBJ1-5; a weak D match, TRBD1 (5 bases). The germline CDR1 and CDR2 sequences are SNHLY and FYNNEI. This CDR3 comprises 14 residues. V lost 3 bases to trimming and J lost 6 bases, with 12 bases between them. This CDR3 reads CASSDRRGTQPQHF. DNA for the CDR3: TGTGCCAGCAGTGACCGAAGGGGTACTCAGCCCCAGCATTTT.

The J gene is TRBJ2-6, the V gene TRBV4-2; possible D gene TRBD1, 5 bases. The ends were cut back, 4 bases at V and 0 bases at J, with 28 bases in the middle. The germline CDR1 and CDR2 sequences are LGHNA and YNFKEQ. CDR3 size: 22 residues. The CDR3 loop is CASSPGGTGAAQSSSGANVLTF. CDR3 sequence (DNA): TGTGCCAGCAGCCCGGGTGGTACAGGAGCAGCCCAGTCATCCTCTGGGGCCAACGTCCTGACTTTC.

V gene TRBV24-1 combines with J gene TRBJ1-5, with 9 bases that match TRBD1. The germline gives CDR1 KGHDR, CDR2 SFDVKD. After removal of 4 bases from V and 9 bases from J, the junction contained 12 bases not matched to a gene. CDR3 length equals 16 residues. CDR3 amino acids: CATSDPGQGPTGPQHF. CDR3 sequence (DNA): TGTGCCACCAGTGACCCTGGACAGGGGCCCACGGGGCCCCAGCATTTT.